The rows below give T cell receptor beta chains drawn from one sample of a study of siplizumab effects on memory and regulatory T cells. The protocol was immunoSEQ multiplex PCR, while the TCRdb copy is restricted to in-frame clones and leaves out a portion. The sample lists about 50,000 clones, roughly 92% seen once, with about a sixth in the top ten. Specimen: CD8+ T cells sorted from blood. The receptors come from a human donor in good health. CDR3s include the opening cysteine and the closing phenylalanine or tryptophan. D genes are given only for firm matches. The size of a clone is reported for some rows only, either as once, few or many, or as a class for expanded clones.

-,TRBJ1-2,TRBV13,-,CASSQSGNYGYTF,TGTGCCAGCAGTCAAAGCGGCAACTATGGCTACACCTTC
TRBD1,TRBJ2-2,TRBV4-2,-,CASSQAGTGDTGELFF,TGTGCCAGCAGCCAAGCTGGGACAGGGGACACCGGGGAGCTGTTTTTT
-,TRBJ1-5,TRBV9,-,CASSVRGEDIQPQHF,TGTGCCAGCAGCGTACGGGGGGAAGATATTCAGCCCCAGCATTTT
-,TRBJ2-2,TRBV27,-,CASSTDTGELFF,TGTGCCAGCAGTACCGACACCGGGGAGCTGTTTTTT
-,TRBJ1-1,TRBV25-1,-,CASSERFGGNAFF,TGTGCCAGCAGTGAAAGGTTCGGGGGGAACGCTTTCTTT
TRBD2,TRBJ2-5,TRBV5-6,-,CASTGLAGVVETQYF,TGTGCCAGCACGGGACTAGCGGGAGTGGTGGAGACCCAGTACTTC
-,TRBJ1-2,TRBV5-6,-,CASSPMEANYGYTF,TGTGCCAGCAGCCCGATGGAAGCTAACTATGGCTACACCTTC
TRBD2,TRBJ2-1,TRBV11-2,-,CASSPGLGSYNEQFF,TGTGCCAGCAGCCCGGGACTAGGATCCTACAATGAGCAGTTCTTC
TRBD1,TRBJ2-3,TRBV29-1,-,CSVSTQGGTDTQYF,TGCAGCGTAAGCACCCAGGGGGGCACAGATACGCAGTATTTT
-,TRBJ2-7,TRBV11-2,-,CASSLVPGYEQYF,TGTGCCAGCAGCTTAGTTCCGGGGTACGAGCAGTACTTC
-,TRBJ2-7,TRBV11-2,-,CASTVAGFDEQYF,TGTGCCAGCACCGTCGCTGGGTTCGACGAGCAGTACTTC
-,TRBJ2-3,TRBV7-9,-,CASSPSGRYTGTDTQYF,TGTGCCAGCAGCCCCTCAGGGCGTTACACAGGGACAGATACGCAGTATTTT
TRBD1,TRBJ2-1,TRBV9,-,CASSVGPRGLDEQFF,TGTGCCAGCAGCGTAGGACCCAGGGGGCTGGATGAGCAGTTCTTC
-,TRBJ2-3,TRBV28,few,CATRGGKEVWRSQKTQYF,TGTGCCACCCGGGGCGGGAAGGAGGTGTGGAGGTCCCAAAAGACGCAGTATTTT
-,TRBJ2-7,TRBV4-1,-,CASSQEWEVYEQYF,TGCGCCAGCAGCCAAGAGTGGGAGGTCTACGAGCAGTACTTC
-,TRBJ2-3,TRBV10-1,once,CASSASPGTDTQYF,TGCGCCAGCAGTGCTTCCCCGGGCACAGATACGCAGTATTTT
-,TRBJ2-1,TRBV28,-,CASSLLAYNEQFF,TGTGCCAGCAGTTTACTAGCCTACAATGAGCAGTTCTTC
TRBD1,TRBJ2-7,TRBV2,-,CASSEARRVAGQGTVLTYEQYF,TGTGCCAGCAGTGAAGCGCGACGAGTTGCGGGACAGGGAACAGTCCTAACCTACGAGCAGTACTTC
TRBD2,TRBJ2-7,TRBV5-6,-,CASRDSGGQQYF,TGTGCCAGCAGGGACTCGGGGGGACAGCAGTACTTC
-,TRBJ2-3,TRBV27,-,CASKALVADTQYF,TGTGCCAGCAAGGCGCTAGTCGCAGATACGCAGTATTTT
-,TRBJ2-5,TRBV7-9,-,CASSWDEGLRYF,TGTGCCAGCAGCTGGGATGAGGGACTGCGTTACTTC